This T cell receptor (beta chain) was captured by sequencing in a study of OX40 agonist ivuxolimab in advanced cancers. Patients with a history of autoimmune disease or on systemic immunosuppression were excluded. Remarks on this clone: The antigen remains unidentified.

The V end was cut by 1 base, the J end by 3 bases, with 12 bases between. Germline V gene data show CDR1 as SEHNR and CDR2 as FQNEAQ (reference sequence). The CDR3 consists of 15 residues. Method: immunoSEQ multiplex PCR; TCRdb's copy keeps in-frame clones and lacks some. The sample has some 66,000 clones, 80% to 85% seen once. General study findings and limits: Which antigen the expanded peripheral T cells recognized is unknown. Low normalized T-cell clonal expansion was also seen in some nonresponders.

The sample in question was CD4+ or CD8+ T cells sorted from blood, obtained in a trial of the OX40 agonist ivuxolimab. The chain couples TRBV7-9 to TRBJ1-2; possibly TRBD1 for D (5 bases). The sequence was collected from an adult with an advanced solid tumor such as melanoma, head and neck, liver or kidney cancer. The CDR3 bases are TGTGCCAGCAGCTTAGTCTTTGGGGGAGACTATGGCTACACCTTC. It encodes CASSLVFGGDYGYTF.